This entry describes one T cell receptor (beta chain). Per the authors' pipeline: By means of reference gene primer amplification, nucleated cell counts were estimated. TCRdb keeps only in-frame clones here, not all; method: immunoSEQ multiplex PCR. The DNA gave D and trimming, while V, J and clone size come from that table. The profile covers 55,000 to 90,000 clones, with about four fifths appearing a single time and approximately 0.8% taken by the ten largest. V dropped 0 bases and J dropped 2 bases, with 15 bases sitting between them. Germline V CDR1 and CDR2: GTSNPN, SVGIG (reference sequence). The CDR3 runs to 16 residues. The entry originates in a study of blood T cell repertoires in COVID-19. As for the study in general: Acute and convalescent COVID-19 samples came from the United States, Italy and Spain. In each case, the material was cDNA or gDNA derived from T cells, B-cell-depleted T cells, or PBMCs.

Sequenced input: peripheral blood. V usage is TRBV30 and J usage is TRBJ2-3; tentative D call: TRBD1 (5 bases). This clonotype originated in a woman in her seventies with acute or convalescent COVID-19. In nucleotides, the CDR3 is TGTGCCTGGAGTGTACTCCACAGGCCCTACACAGATACGCAGTATTTT. Protein: CAWSVLHRPYTDTQYF.